This entry concerns a single TCR beta chain. As yet, its antigen is unknown. Read sequence stops 3 residues before the CDR3 end, and the germline J gene provides the missing end. This sample was included in a study of T cells in women clearing cervical HPV infection. For the study at large: Controls' single incident HPV16 infection cleared within 12 months without precancer. For cases, blood was sampled a median approximately 150 days after lesion detection, interquartile range about 90 to 200 days.

After removal of 2 bases from V and 3 bases from J, the junction contained 4 bases not matched to a gene. In germline, CDR1 is WNHNN, CDR2 SYGVQD (reference sequence). The CDR3 extends over 15 amino acids. Overall study results and limits: Combining TCR richness with V gene abundances gave around 0.83 AUC.

This table comes from immunoSEQ multiplex PCR, and its TCRdb copy is limited to in-frame clones, with some not included. The listing records tens of thousands of clones. Sequenced sample: blood buffy coat. This TCR was sampled from a woman between 18 and 75 years old with a cervical HPV16 infection that either progressed to CIN3+ or cleared (not recorded which). The chain is built from TRBV10-1 and TRBJ2-3, with 8 bases identical to TRBD2. CDR3 bases read: TGCGCCAGCAGTGAGGGTAGCGGGGAAACAGATACG. It is translated as CASSEGSGETDT. The entire CDR3 is CASSEGSGETDTQYF.